This TCR beta chain is drawn from a study of CXCR3-negative and CXCR3-positive naive CD8 T cells. Comments on this clonotype: As yet, its antigen is unknown.

Regarding the study as a whole: Relative to memory CD8+ cells, whose diversity was much lower, both naive subsets had comparably high diversity. More hydrophobic TRB CDR3s were found in CXCR3-positive naive cells than in CXCR3-negative naive cells.

cDNA libraries for TRB were generated by 5' RACE incorporating UMI labels. TCRdb reprocessed the 5' RACE reads and reports one entry per CDR3 protein, with no DNA. This sample's clone table lists roughly 110,000 distinct CDR3 sequences. The material sequenced was naive CXCR3+ CD8+ T cells from blood. Subset defined: CD45RO-CCR7+CD27+CD95- naive CD8+ T cells expressing CXCR3 (TNR3+). This TCR was sampled from a human donor in good health. Some clones in this sample may be carry-over from other donors' samples.

This CDR3 is CAWMIAGGNEQFF. The chain uses TRBV30 and TRBJ2-1; TCRdb lists TRBD2, though no DNA is available to test this call. Germline-derived CDR1 and CDR2 are GTSNPN and SVGIG (reference sequence). The CDR3 runs to 13 residues.